This is a list of T cell receptor beta chains from one sample in a study of blood T cell repertoires in COVID-19. This table comes from immunoSEQ multiplex PCR, and its TCRdb copy is limited to in-frame clones, with some not included. The table lists about 270,000 clones, about 89% of them singletons. What was sequenced was peripheral blood. These receptors were taken from a woman in her forties or fifties with acute or convalescent COVID-19. CDR3s include the opening cysteine and the closing phenylalanine or tryptophan. The D gene is left open where the match is weak. Part of the rows lack a size; the others show once, few, many or a class for expanded clones.

>TRBV4-1|TRBD2|TRBJ2-2|-
TGCGCCAGCAGCCAAGAAGCCGGGACTAGTAGCCTTCGAACCGGGGAGCTGTTTTTT
CASSQEAGTSSLRTGELFF
>TRBV4-2|TRBD2|TRBJ2-7|-
TGTGCCAGCAGCCAAGACGAAACTAGCGGAGGGAGCTACGAGCAGTACTTC
CASSQDETSGGSYEQYF
>TRBV24-1|TRBD1|TRBJ2-2|-
TGTGCCACCAGTGATTTCCCCGGGACAGGGGCCGGGGAGCTGTTTTTT
CATSDFPGTGAGELFF
>TRBV7-9|TRBD1|TRBJ1-2|once
TGTGCCAGCAGCCGCACAGGGGGCGCTGGCTACACCTTC
CASSRTGGAGYTF
>TRBV5-1|-|TRBJ2-1|-
TGCGCCAGCAGCTTGACCGGGGATACGGGGTACAATGAGCAGTTCTTC
CASSLTGDTGYNEQFF
>TRBV24-1|-|TRBJ2-1|once
TGTGCCACCAGTGACCCCGGGACTGGCGACTCCTACAATGAGCAGTTCTTC
CATSDPGTGDSYNEQFF
>TRBV4-2|TRBD2|TRBJ2-7|-
TGTGCCAGCAGCCGTTCGACTAGCGGGAGTTCCTACGAGCAGTACTTC
CASSRSTSGSSYEQYF
>TRBV7-2|-|TRBJ2-7|-
TGTGCCAGCAGCTTAACTGGAATAGCGGAAGGGTACGAGCAGTACTTC
CASSLTGIAEGYEQYF
>TRBV10-1|TRBD2|TRBJ2-1|-
TGCGCCAGCAGTACCGGGACTAGCGGGAGTTCCTACAATGAGCAGTTCTTC
CASSTGTSGSSYNEQFF
>TRBV7-2|-|TRBJ1-2|-
TGTGCCAGCAGCTTAGATCCAGAACCTAACTATGGCTACACCTTC
CASSLDPEPNYGYTF
>TRBV5-4|-|TRBJ2-2|-
TGTGCCAGCAGATCGACAAGGGGTATGACCGGGGAGCTGTTTTTT
CASRSTRGMTGELFF
>TRBV3-1/TRBV3-2|-|TRBJ1-5|few
TGTGCCAGCAGCCAAGATAGGGGAGGGGCCCAGCATTTT
CASSQDRGGAQHF
>TRBV5-1|-|TRBJ1-6|-
TGCGCCAGCAGCTTGGAGGGAACGTCAAGGGGCTATAATTCACCCCTCCACTTT
CASSLEGTSRGYNSPLHF
>TRBV11-3|TRBD1|TRBJ2-1|-
TGTGCCAGCAGCTTAATGGGGACAGCCAACAATGAGCAGTTCTTC
CASSLMGTANNEQFF
>TRBV19|-|TRBJ1-1|-
TGTGCCAGTAAAAGTTGGAGTCCGAACACTGAAGCTTTCTTT
CASKSWSPNTEAFF
>TRBV29-1|TRBD1|TRBJ1-6|-
TGCAGCGTTGGGGACAGGATTAATTCACCCCTCCACTTT
CSVGDRINSPLHF
>TRBV4-3|TRBD1|TRBJ2-7|-
TGCGCCAGCAGCCCATTTCACAGGGGTTACGAGCAGTACTTC
CASSPFHRGYEQYF
>TRBV14|TRBD1|TRBJ1-6|few
TGTGCCAGCAGCCAATCCGGACAGGGGTATAATTCACCCCTCCACTTT
CASSQSGQGYNSPLHF
>TRBV18|-|TRBJ2-3|-
TGTGCCAGCTCACCTCGGTTGGCCGACGGGAGCACAGATACGCAGTATTTT
CASSPRLADGSTDTQYF
>TRBV2|-|TRBJ1-1|-
TGTGCCAGCTTCCGGGAGGGAGTCACTGAAGCTTTCTTT
CASFREGVTEAFF
>TRBV29-1|-|TRBJ2-7|-
TGCAGCGTTGCTCGGAGGCCTACTTACGAGCAGTACTTC
CSVARRPTYEQYF
>TRBV5-1|TRBD1|TRBJ2-5|-
TGCGCCAGCAGCCTGAACGGACAGGGTCAAGAGACCCAGTACTTC
CASSLNGQGQETQYF
>TRBV30|-|TRBJ2-7|-
TGTGCTGGATTCCGGGACAACTTCTACGAGCAGTACTTC
CAGFRDNFYEQYF
>TRBV19|-|TRBJ2-1|-
TGTGCCAGTAGTATGAGGAAGGACTGGTACAATGAGCAGTTCTTC
CASSMRKDWYNEQFF
>TRBV19|-|TRBJ2-7|-
TGTGCCAGTACGTTTGGGGCAGGGGAAAGATACGAGCAGTACTTC
CASTFGAGERYEQYF
>TRBV28|TRBD1|TRBJ1-2|-
TGTGCCAGCAGATCCCCAGGGGGCGGCTATGGCTACACCTTC
CASRSPGGGYGYTF
>TRBV11-2|-|TRBJ2-2|-
TGTGCCAGCAGCCCACGGGGAGGCCTCACCGGGGAGCTGTTTTTT
CASSPRGGLTGELFF
>TRBV29-1|TRBD1|TRBJ2-7|-
TGCAGCGTTGTGTTTCCAGGACAGGGGGCATACGAGCAGTACTTC
CSVVFPGQGAYEQYF
>TRBV5-8|-|TRBJ1-4|-
TGTGCCAGCAGCCGGGACACGGCAAATGAAAAACTGTTTTTT
CASSRDTANEKLFF
>TRBV6-6|-|TRBJ2-1|-
TGTGCCAGCAGCCCCTCCCGTGACAATGAGCAGTTCTTC
CASSPSRDNEQFF
>TRBV27|TRBD2|TRBJ2-7|-
TGTGCCAGCAGTTTCGGACTAGCGGGAGCGAGTGAGCAGTACTTC
CASSFGLAGASEQYF
>TRBV19|TRBD1|TRBJ2-7|-
TGTGCCAGTAAAGACAGGGGGGCCTACGAGCAGTACTTC
CASKDRGAYEQYF
>TRBV27|TRBD1|TRBJ1-1|-
TGTGCCAGCAGGCGACAGGGGGCGCCTGAAGCTTTCTTT
CASRRQGAPEAFF
>TRBV28|TRBD2|TRBJ2-1|-
TGTGCCAGCAGCCAGGGGGCGACTAGCGGGAGTTACAATGAGCAGTTCTTC
CASSQGATSGSYNEQFF
>TRBV6-2/TRBV6-3|-|TRBJ1-1|-
TGTGCCAGCAGTTACGACTTTACCGGAACTTACTTGAACACTGAAGCTTTCTTT
CASSYDFTGTYLNTEAFF
>TRBV5-1|TRBD2|TRBJ2-7|-
TGCGCCAGCAGCGTCACCGGGACTAGCGGCTACGAGCAGTACTTC
CASSVTGTSGYEQYF
>TRBV5-4|-|TRBJ2-3|few
TGTGCCAGCAGTATGGCCCAAGGGGGCACAGATACGCAGTATTTT
CASSMAQGGTDTQYF
>TRBV29-1|TRBD2|TRBJ2-7|-
TGCAGCGTCGGACTAGAACCCTACGAGCAGTACTTC
CSVGLEPYEQYF
>TRBV27|-|TRBJ1-4|-
TGTGCCAGCAGTTTATCGGTTAGCCACGCAACTAATGAAAAACTGTTTTTT
CASSLSVSHATNEKLFF
>TRBV24-1|TRBD2|TRBJ2-3|-
TGTGCCACCAGCGGGACTAGCGGGACGCAGTATTTT
CATSGTSGTQYF
>TRBV3-1/TRBV3-2|TRBD2|TRBJ2-1|-
TGTGCCAGCAGCCACGGGACTAGCGGGAGGTCCAATGAGCAGTTCTTC
CASSHGTSGRSNEQFF
>TRBV29-1|-|TRBJ1-2|-
TGCAGCGTTGAATTGCGGGGGAACTATGGCTACACCTTC
CSVELRGNYGYTF
>TRBV14|-|TRBJ2-3|-
TGTGCCAGCAGCCAAGACTACACAGATACGCAGTATTTT
CASSQDYTDTQYF
>TRBV18|-|TRBJ1-6|-
TGTGCCAGCTCACCAGAGGGTAGATCACCCCTCCACTTT
CASSPEGRSPLHF
>TRBV7-3|TRBD2|TRBJ2-1|-
TGTGCCAGCAGCAAGGGGACTAGGGGGAATGAGCAGTTCTTC
CASSKGTRGNEQFF
>TRBV9|TRBD1|TRBJ1-2|once
TGTGCCAGCAGCATGGAACAGGGGGCCGAGGGCTATGGCTACACCTTC
CASSMEQGAEGYGYTF
>TRBV28|-|TRBJ1-2|-
TGTGCCAGCAGTTTGGCCCCGGTTTCCCGCGAAGACAGGCTGAACAACTATGGCTACACCTTC
CASSLAPVSREDRLNNYGYTF
>TRBV5-6|-|TRBJ1-2|-
TGTGCCAGCAGCGTTGACAGACATGGCTACACCTTC
CASSVDRHGYTF
>TRBV7-2|-|TRBJ1-1|-
TGTGCCAGCAGCTCTAGACAGGTCGCTGAAGCTTTCTTT
CASSSRQVAEAFF
>TRBV19|-|TRBJ1-2|-
TGTGCCAGTAGTATGCGAGGTCCTGCAGGGTTAAACTATGGCTACACCTTC
CASSMRGPAGLNYGYTF
>TRBV4-1|-|TRBJ1-2|-
TGCGCCAGCAGCCAATATATAAGGGGCCAGGGCTACACCTTC
CASSQYIRGQGYTF
>TRBV30|-|TRBJ1-3|-
TGTGCCTGGAGCCGCCCCGGGGACTGGAGCTCTGGAAACACCATATATTTT
CAWSRPGDWSSGNTIYF